The T cell receptor (beta chain) under discussion was sequenced for a study of blood T cell repertoires in COVID-19. About the study: The cDNA or gDNA used as material had been derived from T cells, B-cell-depleted T cells, or PBMCs.

The CDR3 loop spans 13 amino acids. Trimming took 5 bases from V and 6 from J; bases not matched to a gene: 2. Germline V CDR1 and CDR2: MNHEY, SMNVEV (reference sequence). The authors' processing: Reference gene primer amplification gave nucleated cell count estimates. TCRdb's copy holds only in-frame clones and misses some; the assay was immunoSEQ multiplex PCR. V and J calls and clone size follow that table, whereas D and trimming were derived from the DNA. The table records about 98,000 clones, 70% to 90% of them present only once. Sequenced sample: peripheral blood. The J gene is TRBJ1-5, the V gene TRBV27, with 9 bases matching TRBD1. This receptor was obtained from a man aged 65 to 85 with acute or convalescent COVID-19. The CDR3 DNA reads as TGTGCCAGCAGTGGGGACAGGGTTCAGCCCCAGCATTTT. Encoded protein: CASSGDRVQPQHF.